Following are 17 T cell receptor beta chains from one sample sequenced in a study of blood T cell repertoires in COVID-19. The method was immunoSEQ multiplex PCR; TCRdb's version includes in-frame clones alone and lacks a portion of them. The sample includes 25,000 to 35,000 clones, approximately 85% of them seen just once. Sequenced: peripheral blood. The receptor source for this set is a man older than 75 with active COVID-19.

V gene TRBV3-1 (or the pseudogene TRBV3-2) combines with J gene TRBJ2-1; 7 bases map to TRBD1. CDR3 length: 16 amino acids. The J segment lost 6 bases and the V segment lost 1 base, leaving 9 bases of the junction unmatched. The V gene's germline CDR1 is LGHDT and CDR2 YNNKEL (reference sequence). CDR3 region: CASSQAGGQKVNEQFF. CDR3 bases: TGTGCCAGCAGCCAAGCTGGGGGACAGAAAGTCAATGAGCAGTTCTTC.

V usage is TRBV6-1 and J usage is TRBJ1-4; 8 bases fit TRBD1. Germline V gene data show CDR1 as MNHNS and CDR2 as SASEGT. V dropped 4 bases and J dropped 7; count of bases not matched to a gene: 11. There are 16 residues in the CDR3. Written as DNA, the CDR3 is TGTGCCAGCAGTGCAGGGGGCGCGGAACCCAGTGAAAAACTGTTTTTT. Amino acids: CASSAGGAEPSEKLFF.

This chain connects TRBV28 to TRBJ1-1; maybe TRBD1 (6 bases). Germline loops: CDR1 MDHEN, CDR2 SYDVKM. CDR3 length equals 13 residues. Trimming left V 7 bases short and J 7 bases short, with 16 bases between. This chain's CDR3 is CASTPGTPLEAFF. DNA of the CDR3: TGTGCCAGCACCCCCGGGACACCGCTTGAAGCTTTCTTT.

The chain couples TRBV5-1 to TRBJ2-1, with 7 bases that match TRBD1. Per germline, CDR1 SGHRS and CDR2 YFSETQ. Trimming took 5 bases from V and 1 from J; bases not matched to a gene: 6. The CDR3 runs 15 residues. CDR3 coding DNA: TGCGCCAGCAGGTTCGTACAGGGGTCCTACAATGAGCAGTTCTTC. As protein: CASRFVQGSYNEQFF.

This chain joins TRBV19 and TRBJ2-3, with 9 bases identical to TRBD1. Germline assignment: CDR1 LNHDA and CDR2 SQIVND (reference sequence). This CDR3 spans 15 amino acids. V lost 6 bases, J lost 5 bases, and 9 bases stayed unmatched. The CDR3 DNA reads TGTGCCAGTAGAAAGTTGGGACAGGGACAAGATACGCAGTATTTT. Translation gives CASRKLGQGQDTQYF.

The CDR3 region is CASTLQGLGYNEQFF. The CDR3 region has the DNA TGTGCCAGCACACTACAAGGCCTCGGCTACAATGAGCAGTTCTTC. The chain links TRBV2 to TRBJ2-1; D unclear. The CDR3 loop spans 15 amino acids. Germline CDR1 is SNHLY and CDR2 is FYNNEI. V lost 7 bases and J lost 3, with 16 bases in between.

In its sample, this clone was seen once. CDR3 in DNA: TGTGCCATCAGTGAGGACAGGACGAACACTGAAGCTTTCTTT. Amino acid sequence: CAISEDRTNTEAFF. V usage is TRBV10-3 and J usage is TRBJ1-1, with D maybe TRBD1 (6 bases). This CDR3 contains 14 residues. Germline CDR1 is ENHRY and CDR2 is SYGVKD. V lost 2 bases, J lost 1 base, and 8 bases lay in between.

The chain recombines TRBV5-1 with TRBJ2-2; 8 bases are shared with TRBD1. There are 14 residues in the CDR3. J was trimmed by 4 bases and V by 4 bases; bases with no gene match: 3. Germline V lookup: CDR1 SGHRS, CDR2 YFSETQ. DNA for the CDR3: TGCGCCAGCAGCCCGGGACAGGTCACCGGGGAGCTGTTTTTT. It translates to CASSPGQVTGELFF.

The chain uses TRBV7-8 and TRBJ2-2, with D tentatively TRBD2 (5 bases). Germline-derived CDR1 and CDR2 are SGHVS and FQNEAQ. Trimming took 5 bases from V and 1 from J, leaving 11 bases between them. This CDR3 comprises 15 residues. CDR3 DNA sequence: TGTGCCAGCAGCCGATTCCGGGGGAACACCGGGGAGCTGTTTTTT. Its translation is CASSRFRGNTGELFF.

This clone has a single count. This chain connects TRBV5-6 to TRBJ2-5; 7 bases align to TRBD1. The CDR3 extends over 14 amino acids. The V segment lost 4 bases and the J segment 1 base; nucleotides outside the gene matches: 4. From germline, CDR1 is SGHDT and CDR2 YYEEEE. Here the CDR3 reads CASSLTGTQETQYF. Written as DNA, the CDR3 is TGTGCCAGCAGCCTGACAGGGACCCAAGAGACCCAGTACTTC.

DNA for the CDR3: TGTGCCAGCAACAACAATGAGCAGTTCTTC. Translated, it gives CASNNNEQFF. This chain joins TRBV7-9 and TRBJ2-1; D remains unclear. The CDR3 length is 10 residues. The germline gives CDR1 SEHNR, CDR2 FQNEAQ (reference sequence). V was shortened by 7 bases and J by 5 bases, with 3 bases between the two germline ends.

The chain carries TRBV2 and TRBJ1-6; D unresolved. The germline V gene has CDR1 SNHLY and CDR2 FYNNEI. The CDR3 sequence is 15 residues long. The germline V and J ends were trimmed by 3 bases and 9 bases, with 15 bases remaining between them. The CDR3 reads CASSDSRSGISPLHF. CDR3 nucleotide sequence: TGTGCCAGCAGTGATTCTCGATCGGGGATTTCACCCCTCCACTTT.

The genes are TRBV30 and TRBJ1-2, with a weak D call TRBD1 (6 bases). Germline V gene data show CDR1 as GTSNPN and CDR2 as SVGIG (reference sequence). V lost 3 bases and J 8 bases, leaving 13 bases between the germline ends. CDR3 length equals 12 residues. The CDR3: CAWRFHREGYTF. The DNA of the CDR3 is TGTGCCTGGAGATTCCACAGGGAGGGCTACACCTTC.

The chain employs TRBV2 and TRBJ1-5; 7 nucleotides match TRBD1. Germline V gene lookup returns CDR1 SNHLY and CDR2 FYNNEI. The J segment lost 11 bases and the V segment lost 5 bases, leaving 15 bases of the junction unmatched. The CDR3 is 15 amino acids. CDR3 nucleotide sequence: TGTGCCAGCAGTCCAAATGGGGGACAGATGTTAGCCCAGCATTTT. It specifies CASSPNGGQMLAQHF. The full variable domain, in which reference TRBV2 and TRBJ1-5 provide the parts outside the CDR3, is EPEVTQTPSHQVTQMGQEVILRCVPISNHLYFYWYRQILGQKVEFLVSFYNNEISEKSEIFDDQFSVERPDGSNFTLKIRSTKLEDSAMYFCASSPNGGQMLAQHFGDGTRLSIL.

The chain couples TRBV2 to TRBJ1-3; perhaps TRBD1 as D (6 bases). The CDR3 spans 14 residues. From germline, CDR1 is SNHLY and CDR2 FYNNEI. The V end was cut by 4 bases, the J end by 8 bases, with 15 bases between. For the CDR3, the DNA is TGTGCCAGCAGTGGACTACAGGGTTGGGACACCATATATTTT. It encodes CASSGLQGWDTIYF.

V is TRBV28 and J is TRBJ1-2, with D tentatively TRBD1 (5 bases). This CDR3 contains 12 residues. The V gene's germline CDR1 is MDHEN and CDR2 SYDVKM. The V end was cut by 7 bases, the J end by 4 bases, with 10 bases between. CDR3 DNA sequence: TGTGCCAGCATGTGGGGGGGCTATGGCTACACCTTC. This translates into CASMWGGYGYTF.

The genes are TRBV10-3 and TRBJ1-2, with D maybe TRBD1 (6 bases). The CDR3 extends over 15 amino acids. Trimming left V 3 bases short and J 2 bases short, with 13 bases between. Germline V gives CDR1 ENHRY, CDR2 SYGVKD. CDR3 in amino acids: CAISDSGVGNYGYTF. Written as DNA, the CDR3 is TGTGCCATCAGTGATTCAGGGGTCGGAAACTATGGCTACACCTTC.